The T cell receptor (beta chain) under discussion was sequenced for a study of T cells after yellow fever vaccination. General study results and limits: The booster saw the reappearance of most primary-vaccination clones (about 95% CD4, 70% to 90% CD8).

Germline assignment: CDR1 LGHNA and CDR2 YSLEER. V lost 1 base, J lost 5 bases, and 4 bases stayed unmatched. The CDR3 length is 15 residues. This clonotype was observed at least ten times. Its cognate antigen is unknown. MiXCR was run by TCRdb on the 5' RACE reads, yielding one entry per CDR3 protein. The profile shows 90,000 to 150,000 distinct CDR3 sequences, around 6.7% of them singletons. The sequence derives from a man younger than 30 who received the YFV17D yellow fever vaccine. The V gene is TRBV4-3, the J gene TRBJ2-1; the match to TRBD1 covers 8 bases. Specimen: CD4+ T cells sorted from PBMCs, collected approximately 40 days after the first yellow fever vaccination. The CDR3 loop reads CASSQAGQENNEQFF. Here the CDR3 DNA reads TGCGCCAGCAGCCAAGCGGGACAGGAGAACAATGAGCAGTTCTTC.